The 16 T cell receptor beta chains listed next were all sequenced from one sample in a study of naive and memory T cell subsets. Two oligonucleotides, mixed equimolar, formed the beta constant-region primer covering TRBC1 and TRBC2. Each CDR3 protein gets one entry after TCRdb re-called the UMI-ligation and nested PCR reads with MiXCR. Here the sample spans approximately 82,000 distinct CDR3 sequences, roughly 7.3% being singletons. Sequenced input: central memory CD4+ T cells from blood. These receptors were collected from a human donor in good health.

This clonotype was observed a few times. This chain connects TRBV20-1 to TRBJ2-4, with D unresolved. Between the trimmed V and J ends, which lost 0 bases and 1 base, there was a span of 4 bases. CDR3 size: 13 residues. CDR1 is DFQATT, CDR2 SNEGSKA, per germline (reference sequence). The CDR3 sequence is CSARDLAKNIQYF. The CDR3 DNA reads as TGCAGTGCTAGAGATTTGGCCAAAAACATTCAGTACTTC.

This clonotype was detected a few times. This rearrangement joins TRBV2 to TRBJ1-5; possible D gene TRBD1, 6 bases. CDR3 length: 15 residues. With 3 bases removed from V and 6 bases from J, the gap between germline ends came to 15 bases. Germline CDR1 reads SNHLY; CDR2 reads FYNNEI. In nucleotides, the CDR3 is TGTGCCAGCAGTGACACAGGGCCGCTGGGTCAGCCCCAGCATTTT. It translates to CASSDTGPLGQPQHF.

This clonotype was found many times. The chain couples TRBV19 to TRBJ1-6; D is undetermined. The CDR3 covers 15 residues. V was shortened by 4 bases and J by 9 bases, with 16 bases between the two germline ends. From germline, CDR1 is LNHDA and CDR2 SQIVND (reference sequence). CDR3 amino acids: CASSREWSGTSPLHF. CDR3 nucleotide sequence: TGTGCCAGTAGTAGGGAGTGGTCTGGCACTTCACCCCTCCACTTT.

This clonotype has a handful of counts. This chain connects TRBV7-2 to TRBJ1-1, with D maybe TRBD1 (5 bases). Trimming took 6 bases from V and 12 from J, leaving 23 bases between them. This CDR3 is built from 14 residues. CDR1 and CDR2 from the germline V gene are SGHTA and FQGNSA. CDR3 coding DNA: TGTGCCAGCAGTAACTCACCCGGGGCAGTAGAGACTTTCTTT. This sequence encodes CASSNSPGAVETFF.

This clonotype was recorded at least ten times. This sequence joins TRBV6-1 and TRBJ1-1, with D unclear. Trimming stripped 1 base from V and 6 bases from J, with 6 bases between. The length of the CDR3 is 12 residues. CDR1 is MNHNS, CDR2 SASEGT, per germline. CDR3 sequence reads: CASSEERSEAFF. The CDR3 bases are TGTGCCAGCAGTGAAGAAAGGTCTGAAGCTTTCTTT.

The chain joins TRBV7-9 to TRBJ2-5, with a weak D call TRBD1 (5 bases). The CDR3 contains 17 residues. The V gene lost 5 bases and the J gene lost 5 bases, with 24 bases spanning the gap. The V gene's germline CDR1 is SEHNR and CDR2 FQNEAQ (reference sequence). CDR3 coding DNA: TGTGCCAGCAGCCCTCCCCCATCGGACAAATCACAGGAGACCCAGTACTTC. It translates to CASSPPPSDKSQETQYF. Complete variable domain (other parts from reference TRBV7-9 and TRBJ2-5): DTGVSQNPRHKITKRGQNVTFRCDPISEHNRLYWYRQTLGQGPEFLTYFQNEAQLEKSRLLSDRFSAERPKGSFSTLEIQRTEQGDSAMYLCASSPPPSDKSQETQYFGPGTRLLVL.

This clonotype was seen repeatedly, ten times or more. The chain combines TRBV7-2 with TRBJ2-7, with 9 bases that match TRBD2. Germline V gene sequence: CDR1 SGHTA, CDR2 FQGNSA. The ends lost 4 bases at V and 2 bases at J; junction bases unmatched: 3. The CDR3 loop spans 14 amino acids. This CDR3 reads CASSSQRGAYEQYF. CDR3 bases: TGTGCCAGCAGCTCCCAGCGGGGGGCCTACGAGCAGTACTTC.

This clonotype was seen a few times. J is TRBJ2-1 and V is TRBV11-3; D is perhaps TRBD1 or TRBD2 (5 bases each). With 5 bases removed from V and 1 base from J, the gap between germline ends came to 15 bases. The CDR3 totals 16 residues. In germline, CDR1 is SGHNT, CDR2 YENEEA. The CDR3 DNA sequence: TGTGCCAGCAGCCCAGGGACGAGAAGATCCTACAATGAGCAGTTCTTC. Its translation is CASSPGTRRSYNEQFF.

This clonotype was seen at least ten times. This chain joins TRBV20-1 and TRBJ1-5; TRBD1 matches at 7 bases. V trimming: 6 bases; J trimming: 3 bases; junction bases outside the gene matches: 5. This CDR3 region has 13 residues. Germline V gives CDR1 DFQATT, CDR2 SNEGSKA (reference sequence). The CDR3 region is CSAQGQNNQPQHF. The CDR3 coding sequence is TGCAGTGCGCAGGGACAGAACAATCAGCCCCAGCATTTT.

Concerning this clonotype itself: It is likely a read error, because the conserved phenylalanine at the end of the CDR3 is missing. The rearrangement links TRBV6-6 to TRBJ2-7, with D unclear. V was clipped by 0 bases and J by 2 bases, with 11 bases between them. Germline values: CDR1 MNHNY, CDR2 SVGAGI (reference sequence). This CDR3 spans 15 amino acids. The DNA of the CDR3 is TGTGCCAGCAGTTACTCGATGCCTACAGCCTACGAGCAGTACCTC. Protein product: CASSYSMPTAYEQYL.

The table lists this clonotype with many counts. The chain carries TRBV24-1 and TRBJ2-3; TRBD2 aligns across 8 bases. Germline-derived CDR1 and CDR2 are KGHDR and SFDVKD. This CDR3 contains 17 residues. The V and J ends lost 4 bases and 0 bases, in that order; junction bases with no gene match: 8. The CDR3 sequence: CATSDSGSGGSTDTQYF. The CDR3 nucleotides read TGTGCCACCAGTGACTCGGGCAGCGGGGGTAGCACAGATACGCAGTATTTT.

This clonotype was seen ten or more times. This chain connects TRBV7-8 to TRBJ2-3; D is undetermined. Germline-derived CDR1 and CDR2 are SGHVS and FQNEAQ. The CDR3 is made up of 13 amino acids. V was trimmed by 6 bases and J by 4 bases, leaving 11 bases between them. CDR3 region: CASSGRGPDTQYF. CDR3 nucleotide sequence: TGTGCCAGCAGTGGGCGCGGCCCAGATACGCAGTATTTT.

V usage is TRBV29-1 and J usage is TRBJ1-2, with D uncertain. CDR3 size: 12 residues. V was trimmed by 0 bases and J by 8 bases, leaving 10 bases between them. The germline gives CDR1 SQVTM, CDR2 ANQGSEA. The CDR3 is CSVEEFTMGYTF. CDR3 in DNA: TGCAGCGTTGAAGAGTTTACAATGGGCTACACCTTC.

This clonotype was counted at least ten times. J is TRBJ2-7 and V is TRBV6-6, with D perhaps being TRBD1 or TRBD2 (5 bases each). CDR1 is MNHNY, CDR2 SVGAGI, per germline (reference sequence). CDR3 length equals 14 residues. With 7 bases removed from V and 5 bases from J, the gap between germline ends came to 18 bases. This chain's CDR3 is CASTQLRVGDEQYF. The CDR3, as DNA: TGTGCCAGCACCCAGCTCAGAGTGGGGGACGAGCAGTACTTC.

This sequence joins TRBV12-3 or TRBV12-4 and TRBJ2-7; TRBD2 is a possible D gene (6 bases). V lost 3 bases to trimming and J lost 3 bases, with 15 bases between them. CDR3 length equals 15 residues. CDR3 protein: CASSFSSGDLYEQYF. CDR3 coding DNA: TGTGCCAGCAGTTTCAGTAGCGGAGACCTCTACGAGCAGTACTTC.

The chain links TRBV20-1 to TRBJ2-7; 11 bases are a match to TRBD2. V gave up 7 bases and J gave up 5 bases; unmatched junction bases: 7. CDR3 size: 13 residues. Germline V gene sequence: CDR1 DFQATT, CDR2 SNEGSKA (reference sequence). CDR3 sequence reads: CSVNSGRDNEQYF. In DNA, the CDR3 is TGCAGTGTGAATAGCGGGAGGGATAACGAGCAGTACTTC.